Sequencing of this T cell receptor beta chain was carried out in a study of radiation and T cells in renal cell carcinoma. Study outcomes and limitations: Dominant CDR3 motifs were more common in irradiated tumors than controls. Sampling covered only about 0.97 g of each tumor. In nephrectomy-only tumors, top 100 clonotypes averaged 43%, versus around 50% irradiated.

For this clone: What it binds is not known.

The CDR3 spans 14 residues. V was trimmed by 4 bases and J by 4 bases, leaving 13 bases between them. Germline CDR1 and CDR2: SGHRS and YFSETQ. The treatment was: treatment-naive control, cytoreductive nephrectomy. Clear cell pathology was present in this patient's renal cell carcinoma. Some clones are missing from TCRdb's copy, which holds only in-frame ones; the method was immunoSEQ multiplex PCR. Among fewer than 20,000 clones listed, about 61% were seen once. This chain uses TRBV5-1 with TRBJ2-3; unclear D gene. The receptor's source is a man in his fifties with renal cell carcinoma. This material consisted of tumor tissue, taken from a patient whose treatment was nephrectomy without radiotherapy. This chain's CDR3 is CASSLIQSPDTQYF. The DNA of the CDR3 is TGCGCCAGCAGCCTAATCCAAAGTCCAGATACGCAGTATTTT.